Each of the 23 T cell receptor beta chains below was sequenced from the same sample in a study of T cells of healthy individuals. TCRdb re-analysed the 5' RACE reads in MiXCR, keeping a single row per CDR3 protein. The table includes roughly 87,000 distinct CDR3 sequences, roughly 15% detected once. The receptor source for this set is a human donor in good health.

This clonotype was seen only a few times. This chain links TRBV10-3 with TRBJ1-3, with TRBD1 matching 8 bases. Germline assignment: CDR1 ENHRY and CDR2 SYGVKD. After removal of 10 bases from V and 4 bases from J, the junction contained 9 bases not matched to a gene. The CDR3 length is 14 residues. The CDR3 sequence: CATGGQGGGNTIYF. As DNA, the CDR3 is TGTGCCACGGGAGGACAGGGAGGAGGAAACACCATATATTTT.

This clonotype was seen a handful of times. The V call is TRBV7-2, the J call TRBJ2-5; 7 bases map to TRBD2. With 3 bases clipped from V and 5 bases from J, the junction kept 6 bases outside the gene matches. The CDR3 totals 14 residues. Germline V gene sequence: CDR1 SGHTA, CDR2 FQGNSA. The CDR3 DNA reads as TGTGCCAGCAGCTTCGGACTAGTCGGGGAGACCCAGTACTTC. Amino acid sequence: CASSFGLVGETQYF.

The chain recombines TRBV9 with TRBJ1-6; D possibly corresponds to TRBD1 (5 bases). This CDR3 is 14 amino acids long. Trimming took off 2 bases at V and 5 bases at J, with 8 bases between the two ends. From germline, CDR1 is SGDLS and CDR2 YYNGEE. The CDR3 DNA is TGTGCCAGCAGCGTTGGGGGGGATAATTCACCCCTCCACTTT. Translating gives CASSVGGDNSPLHF.

This chain uses TRBV20-1 with TRBJ1-5, with D hard to call. The CDR3 is made up of 13 amino acids. Germline V CDR1 and CDR2: DFQATT, SNEGSKA (reference sequence). Trimming stripped 2 bases from V and 3 bases from J, with 8 bases between. The CDR3 nucleotides are TGCAGTGCTAGACCCGGGTACAATCAGCCCCAGCATTTT. It is translated as CSARPGYNQPQHF.

The rearrangement links TRBV6-5 to TRBJ2-7; tentative D call: TRBD1 (6 bases). This CDR3 comprises 16 residues. Germline-derived CDR1 and CDR2 are MNHEY and SVGAGI. The V gene lost 6 bases and the J gene lost 0 bases, with 18 bases spanning the gap. This CDR3 reads CASSPSGAGSSYEQYF. DNA of the CDR3: TGTGCCAGCAGCCCTTCAGGGGCCGGTAGCTCCTACGAGCAGTACTTC.

The chain has TRBV20-1 and TRBJ1-2; no definite D call. The CDR3 loop spans 13 amino acids. Trimming stripped 0 bases from V and 5 bases from J, with 10 bases between. Germline CDR1 is DFQATT and CDR2 is SNEGSKA (reference sequence). The CDR3 nucleotides read TGCAGTGCTAGAGATGGTTTGGAGTATGGCTACACCTTC. The encoded protein is CSARDGLEYGYTF.

This clonotype was found many times. The chain carries TRBV4-1 and TRBJ2-5; 10 bases are shared with TRBD2. Germline-derived CDR1 and CDR2 are MGHRA and YSYEKL. Germline trimming cut 4 bases from V and 2 bases from J; bases unmatched to any gene: 1. The CDR3 is made up of 14 amino acids. CDR3 nucleotide sequence: TGCGCCAGCAGCCGAGCGGGGGGGCAAGAGACCCAGTACTTC. Amino acids: CASSRAGGQETQYF.

CDR3 DNA sequence: TGCGCCAGCAGCCCGAGGACTAGCGCGAACACCGGGGAGCTGTTTTTT. Amino acid sequence: CASSPRTSANTGELFF. The chain links TRBV5-1 to TRBJ2-2, with 9 nucleotides matching TRBD2. Germline V gene sequence: CDR1 SGHRS, CDR2 YFSETQ. Unmatched junction bases numbered 4, after V lost 4 bases and J lost 0 bases. The CDR3 consists of 16 residues.

This clonotype appeared a few times. The rearrangement joins TRBV10-2 to TRBJ2-7; no clear D. Trimming stripped 0 bases from V and 5 bases from J, with 11 bases between. CDR3 length: 14 residues. In germline, CDR1 is WSHSY, CDR2 SAAADI. CDR3 bases: TGCGCCAGCAGTGAGTCTCGAGCTTCCCACGAGCAGTACTTC. Its protein product is CASSESRASHEQYF.

This clonotype turned up a few times. V and J are TRBV5-1 and TRBJ1-1; TRBD1 is a possible D gene (5 bases). With 6 bases removed from V and 1 base from J, the gap between germline ends came to 10 bases. CDR3 length: 13 amino acids. Per the germline V gene, CDR1 is SGHRS and CDR2 is YFSETQ. CDR3 sequence (DNA): TGCGCCAGCACCCTGGGGGGGAACACTGAAGCTTTCTTT. This sequence encodes CASTLGGNTEAFF.

The chain is built from TRBV6-5 and TRBJ1-4; 8 bases align to TRBD1. The V gene end was trimmed by 10 bases and the J gene end by 8 bases; junction bases not matched to a gene: 9. Germline V gene data show CDR1 as MNHEY and CDR2 as SVGAGI. The CDR3 sequence is 13 residues long. The DNA for the CDR3 is TGTGCCACTCTCGGACAGGGCGGAGAAAAACTGTTTTTT. This gives the protein CATLGQGGEKLFF.

The CDR3 sequence: CASVLRSSWSGEQFF. CDR3 bases: TGTGCCAGCGTGCTGCGTAGTTCGTGGTCCGGTGAGCAGTTCTTC. The chain carries TRBV28 and TRBJ2-1; no clear D gene. The germline V gene has CDR1 MDHEN and CDR2 SYDVKM. With 8 bases removed from V and 9 bases from J, the gap between germline ends came to 23 bases. CDR3 length: 15 amino acids.

The chain has TRBV11-3 and TRBJ1-6, with 9 bases lining up with TRBD1. The CDR3 loop spans 15 amino acids. CDR1 and CDR2 (germline): SGHNT, YENEEA. V lost 3 bases and J lost 7; bases outside the gene matches: 4. In nucleotides, the CDR3 is TGTGCCAGCAGCTTCTCGGACAGGGGCAATTCACCCCTCCACTTT. It specifies CASSFSDRGNSPLHF.

A single count supports this clonotype. V and J are TRBV6-5 and TRBJ1-1; D gene unclear. CDR3 size: 10 residues. V lost 8 bases and J lost 3, with 4 bases in between. CDR1 and CDR2 (germline): MNHEY, SVGAGI. The CDR3 nucleotides read TGTGCCAGCGGTCACACTGAAGCTTTCTTT. It yields the protein CASGHTEAFF.

The chain uses TRBV28 and TRBJ2-3, with D unresolved. V was cut by 9 bases and J by 0 bases, with 10 bases left in between. Germline V CDR1 and CDR2: MDHEN, SYDVKM. CDR3 length: 13 amino acids. CDR3 nucleotides: TGTGCCAGTATCGACACCAGCACAGATACGCAGTATTTT. Translation: CASIDTSTDTQYF.

This clonotype was seen repeatedly, ten times or more. V and J are TRBV12-3 or TRBV12-4 and TRBJ2-5, with D perhaps TRBD2 (6 bases). V lost 3 bases and J lost 5, with 16 bases in between. The CDR3 is 15 residues long. The CDR3 DNA is TGTGCCAGCAGTTTCCATGGGGGGTTGGGTGAGACCCAGTACTTC. This sequence encodes CASSFHGGLGETQYF.

This rearrangement joins TRBV7-2 to TRBJ2-7, with D maybe TRBD1 (6 bases). This CDR3 spans 14 amino acids. Trimming left V 5 bases short and J 11 bases short, with 22 bases between. The V gene's germline CDR1 is SGHTA and CDR2 FQGNSA. CDR3 nucleotide sequence: TGTGCCAGCAGCCCAGGACAGAACCCTTTAGGGAAGTACTTC. This encodes CASSPGQNPLGKYF.

The genes are TRBV7-2 and TRBJ2-7; 11 bases map to TRBD1. Germline CDR1 is SGHTA and CDR2 is FQGNSA. The CDR3 is 16 residues long. Losses at the gene ends were 1 base for V and 6 bases for J; bases not matched to a gene: 8. As DNA, the CDR3 is TGTGCCAGCAGCTTAGTTGTCGGGACAGGGGGACGCGAGCAGTACTTC. It is translated as CASSLVVGTGGREQYF.

This clonotype was counted at least ten times. The rearrangement joins TRBV7-3 to TRBJ2-6; no definite D call. The CDR3 spans 14 residues. Germline CDR1 and CDR2: SGHTA and FQGTGA. The germline V and J ends were trimmed by 0 bases and 2 bases, with 2 bases remaining between them. The CDR3, as DNA: TGTGCCAGCAGCTTAACAGCTGGGGCCAACGTCCTGACTTTC. It codes for CASSLTAGANVLTF.

The sample holds many counts of this clonotype. The chain has TRBV18 and TRBJ2-5, with TRBD1 matching 8 bases. The CDR3 contains 15 residues. In germline, CDR1 is KGHSH, CDR2 LQKENI. V was pared by 3 bases and J by 6 bases, with 9 bases of the junction left unmatched. CDR3 nucleotides: TGTGCCAGCTCACCTTTGGAGGGGGACAGGAAGACCCAGTACTTC. It translates to CASSPLEGDRKTQYF.

The J gene is TRBJ2-7, the V gene TRBV28; D remains unclear. The germline CDR1 and CDR2 sequences are MDHEN and SYDVKM. The CDR3 contains 14 residues. Trimming cost V 8 bases and J 6 bases, with 20 bases left between them. The chain's CDR3 is CASRQGYGPFEQYF. The CDR3 DNA reads TGTGCCAGCCGTCAAGGGTACGGGCCCTTCGAGCAGTACTTC. The full variable domain, its missing parts supplied by reference TRBV28 and TRBJ2-7, is DVKVTQSSRYLVKRTGEKVFLECVQDMDHENMFWYRQDPGLGLRLIYFSYDVKMKEKGDIPEGYSVSREKKERFSLILESASTNQTSMYLCASRQGYGPFEQYFGPGTRLTVT.

V is TRBV7-2 and J is TRBJ2-3; D remains unclear. CDR3 length: 14 amino acids. Germline CDR1 is SGHTA and CDR2 is FQGNSA. V lost 3 bases and J lost 2, with 9 bases in between. CDR3 sequence reads: CASSFRQPTDTQYF. CDR3 nucleotide sequence: TGTGCCAGCAGCTTTAGGCAGCCCACAGATACGCAGTATTTT.

The V gene is TRBV28, the J gene TRBJ2-1; 12 bases line up with TRBD2. CDR1 and CDR2 from the germline V gene are MDHEN and SYDVKM. The CDR3 is made up of 16 amino acids. Germline trimming cut 2 bases from V and 15 bases from J; bases unmatched to any gene: 14. The CDR3: CASSLTLAGGLGHRFF. In DNA form, the CDR3 reads TGTGCCAGCAGTTTAACACTAGCGGGAGGACTCGGCCACCGGTTCTTC.